Sequencing of this TCR beta chain was carried out in a study of OX40 agonist ivuxolimab in advanced cancers. Whole-study findings and limits: Expanded clones were, on average, more numerous among CD8+ T cells than CD4+.

Systemic immunosuppression or autoimmune disease history was grounds to exclude patients. Here immunoSEQ multiplex PCR was the method, and the copy in TCRdb shows in-frame clones only, minus some. The table includes 85,000 or so clones, 80% to 90% detected once. In regard to this clone: Its antigen is unknown.

The length of the CDR3 is 11 residues. Germline CDR1 and CDR2: SGHKS and YYEKEE (reference sequence). Deletions cut 0 bases from V and 6 bases from J, with 3 bases between. The specimen comprised CD4+ or CD8+ T cells sorted from blood, sampled in a trial of the OX40 agonist ivuxolimab. This TCR was recovered from an adult with an advanced solid tumor such as melanoma, head and neck, liver or kidney cancer. The V gene is TRBV5-5, the J gene TRBJ1-2; D call uncertain. The CDR3 is CASSLDDGYTF. The CDR3 DNA follows: TGTGCCAGCAGCTTGGACGATGGCTACACCTTC.